Listed below are T cell receptor beta chains from one sample, sequenced in a study of neurological immune-mediated disorders. TCRdb fed the 5' RACE reads into MiXCR, producing one record per CDR3 protein. The sample holds approximately 66,000 distinct CDR3 sequences; around 3.3% are singletons and the top ten take more than 3%. Material: PBMCs. The receptors originated from a man aged 35-49 years with multiple sclerosis. Both conserved end residues are part of each CDR3. A D gene is named only where the DNA matches it firmly. Expanded clones get a size class; other rows say once, few or many, or leave the size out.

clone_size	v_call	d_call	j_call	cdr3_aa	cdr3_nt
many	TRBV20-1	.	TRBJ2-1	CSARSPGRNEQFF	TGCAGTGCTAGGAGTCCGGGAAGGAATGAGCAGTTCTTC
.	TRBV6-6	.	TRBJ1-1	CASSLTLTNTEAFF	TGTGCCAGCAGTCTCACCCTCACGAACACTGAAGCTTTCTTT
many	TRBV20-1	.	TRBJ1-1	CSARDVPGLNTEAFF	TGCAGTGCTAGAGATGTACCAGGGCTGAACACTGAAGCTTTCTTT
many	TRBV12-3/TRBV12-4	.	TRBJ2-7	CASSLRLYEQYF	TGTGCCAGCAGTTTAAGGCTCTACGAGCAGTACTTC
many	TRBV2	.	TRBJ2-5	CASSESRPLRGTQYF	TGTGCCAGCAGTGAAAGTCGGCCGTTAAGAGGGACCCAGTACTTC
many	TRBV6-2/TRBV6-3	.	TRBJ2-3	CASSPGSGKTDTQYF	TGTGCCAGCAGCCCCGGGTCGGGGAAGACAGATACGCAGTATTTT
few	TRBV28	.	TRBJ2-7	CASFPGASSYEQYF	TGTGCCAGCTTTCCGGGGGCGAGCTCCTACGAGCAGTACTTC
many	TRBV6-5	.	TRBJ1-1	CASSNPGEAFF	TGTGCCAGCAGTAACCCAGGTGAAGCTTTCTTT
many	TRBV28	.	TRBJ2-5	CASSPIRAEQETQYF	TGTGCCAGCAGTCCCATTAGGGCGGAACAAGAGACCCAGTACTTC
medium-sized	TRBV29-1	TRBD2	TRBJ2-3	CSVPRGSGSTDTQYF	TGCAGCGTTCCGAGGGGTAGCGGGAGCACAGATACGCAGTATTTT
medium-sized	TRBV5-1	.	TRBJ2-5	CASSLDAEQETQYF	TGCGCCAGCAGCTTGGATGCAGAACAAGAGACCCAGTACTTC
.	TRBV21-1	.	TRBJ2-3	CASSNAPIFTGGLDTQYF	TGTGCCAGCAGCAATGCCCCGATATTTACAGGGGGTTTGGATACGCAGTATTTT
many	TRBV6-6	.	TRBJ2-3	CASCTGQYTDTQYF	TGTGCCAGCTGTACGGGGCAGTACACAGATACGCAGTATTTT
many	TRBV20-1	.	TRBJ2-3	CSARDPTGPSTDTQYF	TGCAGTGCTAGAGATCCGACAGGCCCTAGCACAGATACGCAGTATTTT
many	TRBV3-1	TRBD1	TRBJ2-6	CASSRDRGDSGANVLTF	TGTGCCAGCAGCCGGGACAGGGGAGACTCTGGGGCCAACGTCCTGACTTTC
many	TRBV5-1	.	TRBJ1-1	CASSLVGGGEAFF	TGCGCCAGCAGCTTGGTCGGGGGCGGTGAAGCTTTCTTT
.	TRBV29-1	TRBD2	TRBJ2-7	CSAVRSGGEQYF	TGCAGCGCCGTGCGTTCGGGGGGCGAGCAGTACTTC
many	TRBV20-1	TRBD1	TRBJ1-4	CSARDLGTANEKLFF	TGCAGTGCTAGAGATCTAGGGACAGCTAATGAAAAACTGTTTTTT
many	TRBV7-7	TRBD2	TRBJ2-2	CASSLTAVAGPGELFF	TGTGCCAGCAGCTTAACAGCGGTAGCGGGCCCCGGGGAGCTGTTTTTT
many	TRBV5-1	.	TRBJ2-1	CASSLGDVYNEQFF	TGCGCCAGCAGCTTGGGGGACGTCTACAATGAGCAGTTCTTC
few	TRBV12-3/TRBV12-4	.	TRBJ1-2	CASSPSTNYGYTF	TGTGCCAGCAGTCCCAGCACTAACTATGGCTACACCTTC
many	TRBV20-1	.	TRBJ2-7	CSGTRQGHEQYF	TGCAGTGGCACCAGGCAGGGCCACGAGCAGTACTTC
many	TRBV19	.	TRBJ2-6	CASSPTRGSGANVLTF	TGTGCCAGTAGTCCCACGAGGGGCTCTGGGGCCAACGTCCTGACTTTC
many	TRBV10-3	TRBD2	TRBJ2-3	CAIKRGPDTDTQYF	TGTGCCATCAAGCGGGGTCCCGACACAGATACGCAGTATTTT
many	TRBV20-1	.	TRBJ2-3	CSAIFLNEVSDTQYF	TGCAGTGCTATCTTCCTGAATGAGGTATCAGATACGCAGTATTTT
many	TRBV6-6	TRBD1	TRBJ1-1	CASSPTDRVGTEAFF	TGTGCCAGCAGCCCTACTGACAGGGTAGGAACTGAAGCTTTCTTT
many	TRBV5-1	.	TRBJ2-7	CASSFLPLTSGVTIYEQYF	TGCGCCAGCAGCTTTTTGCCCCTCACCTCCGGGGTTACTATCTACGAGCAGTACTTC
many	TRBV7-2	.	TRBJ1-1	CASSWGGVLNTEAFF	TGTGCCAGCAGCTGGGGGGGGGTACTGAACACTGAAGCTTTCTTT
many	TRBV7-2	TRBD2	TRBJ2-5	CASSRSGGRETQYF	TGTGCCAGCAGCCGGTCCGGGGGGAGAGAGACCCAGTACTTC
many	TRBV2	.	TRBJ1-5	CASSESEKGRRHF	TGTGCCAGCAGTGAGTCTGAGAAGGGGCGCCGGCATTTT
many	TRBV20-1	.	TRBJ1-2	CSARGSRVYGYTF	TGCAGTGCTAGAGGGTCACGGGTCTATGGCTACACCTTC
many	TRBV20-1	TRBD1	TRBJ1-4	CSARDQGGGEKLFF	TGCAGTGCTAGAGACCAGGGGGGGGGTGAAAAACTGTTTTTT
many	TRBV7-8	.	TRBJ2-7	CASSLGGDTYEQYF	TGTGCCAGCAGCTTGGGGGGGGACACCTACGAGCAGTACTTC
many	TRBV27	TRBD1	TRBJ1-5	CASSLGTGDAGVSNQPQHF	TGTGCCAGCAGTTTAGGGACAGGCGACGCCGGAGTCAGCAATCAGCCCCAGCATTTT
many	TRBV11-2	TRBD1	TRBJ2-1	CASSHRGDEQFF	TGTGCCAGCAGCCACAGGGGGGATGAGCAGTTCTTC
many	TRBV6-5	.	TRBJ1-6	CASRGGSRGSPLHF	TGTGCCAGCCGTGGGGGGTCGAGGGGTTCACCCCTCCACTTT
many	TRBV6-5	.	TRBJ2-1	CASKNRDSYNEQFF	TGTGCCAGCAAAAACAGAGACTCCTACAATGAGCAGTTCTTC
many	TRBV7-9	TRBD1	TRBJ1-4	CASSLGQGYEKLFF	TGTGCCAGCAGCTTAGGACAGGGGTATGAAAAACTGTTTTTT